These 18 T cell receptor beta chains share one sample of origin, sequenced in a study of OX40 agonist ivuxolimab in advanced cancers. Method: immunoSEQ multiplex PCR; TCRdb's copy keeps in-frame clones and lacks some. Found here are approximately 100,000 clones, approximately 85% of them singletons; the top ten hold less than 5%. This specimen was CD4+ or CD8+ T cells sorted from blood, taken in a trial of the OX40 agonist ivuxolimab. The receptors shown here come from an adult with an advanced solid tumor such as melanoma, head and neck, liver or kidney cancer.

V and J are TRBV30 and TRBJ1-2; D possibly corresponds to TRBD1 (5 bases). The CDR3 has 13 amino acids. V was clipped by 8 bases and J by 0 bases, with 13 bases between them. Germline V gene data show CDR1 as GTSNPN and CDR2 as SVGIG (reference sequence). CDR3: CARDPGPNYGYTF. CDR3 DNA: TGTGCCCGAGACCCGGGACCTAACTATGGCTACACCTTC. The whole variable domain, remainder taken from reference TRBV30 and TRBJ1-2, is SQTIHQWPATLVQPVGSPLSLECTVEGTSNPNLYWYRQAAGRGLQLLFYSVGIGQISSEVPQNLSASRPQDRQFILSSKKLLLSDSGFYLCARDPGPNYGYTFGSGTRLTVV.

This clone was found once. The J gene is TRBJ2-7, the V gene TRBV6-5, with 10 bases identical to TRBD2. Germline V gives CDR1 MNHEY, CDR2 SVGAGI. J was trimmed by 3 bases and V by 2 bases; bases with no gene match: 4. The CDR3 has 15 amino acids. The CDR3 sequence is CASSYASGSGYEQYF. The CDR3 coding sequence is TGTGCCAGCAGTTACGCTAGCGGGAGTGGCTACGAGCAGTACTTC.

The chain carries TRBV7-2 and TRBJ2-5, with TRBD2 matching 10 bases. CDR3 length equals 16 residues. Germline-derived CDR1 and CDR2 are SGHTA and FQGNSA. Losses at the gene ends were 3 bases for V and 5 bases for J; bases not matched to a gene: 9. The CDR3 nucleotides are TGTGCCAGCAGCTTGAGCCTAGCGGGAGAATGGGAGACCCAGTACTTC. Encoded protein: CASSLSLAGEWETQYF.

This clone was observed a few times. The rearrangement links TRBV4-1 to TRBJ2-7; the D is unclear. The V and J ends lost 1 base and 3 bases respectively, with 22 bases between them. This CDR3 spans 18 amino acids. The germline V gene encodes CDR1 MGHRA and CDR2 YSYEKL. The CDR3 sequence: CASSQVALAERRYYEQYF. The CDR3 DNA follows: TGCGCCAGCAGCCAAGTAGCTCTCGCGGAAAGAAGATACTACGAGCAGTACTTC.

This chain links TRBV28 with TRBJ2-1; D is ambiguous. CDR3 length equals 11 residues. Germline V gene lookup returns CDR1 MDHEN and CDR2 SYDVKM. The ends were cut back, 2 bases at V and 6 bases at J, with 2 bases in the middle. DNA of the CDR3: TGTGCCAGCAGTTTAACCAATGAGCAGTTCTTC. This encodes CASSLTNEQFF.

CDR3 in amino acids: CASSVDTGLAARGRLDTQYF. CDR3 sequence (DNA): TGCGCCAGCAGCGTTGATACGGGACTAGCGGCAAGGGGACGTTTGGATACGCAGTATTTT. The chain uses TRBV5-1 and TRBJ2-3; 11 nucleotides agree with TRBD2. Per the germline V gene, CDR1 is SGHRS and CDR2 is YFSETQ. J was trimmed by 6 bases and V by 4 bases; bases with no gene match: 22. The CDR3 spans 20 residues.

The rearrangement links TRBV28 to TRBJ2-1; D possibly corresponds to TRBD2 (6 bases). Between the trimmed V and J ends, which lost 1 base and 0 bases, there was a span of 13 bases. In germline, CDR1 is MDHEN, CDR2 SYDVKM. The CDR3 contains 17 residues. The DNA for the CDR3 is TGTGCCAGCAGTTTATTGATCGGTAGCGGCTCCTACAATGAGCAGTTCTTC. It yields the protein CASSLLIGSGSYNEQFF.

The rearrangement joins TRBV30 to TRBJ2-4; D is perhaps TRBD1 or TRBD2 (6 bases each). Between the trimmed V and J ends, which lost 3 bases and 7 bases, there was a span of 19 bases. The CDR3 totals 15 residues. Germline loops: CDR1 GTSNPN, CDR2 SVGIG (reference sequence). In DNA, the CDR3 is TGTGCCTGGAGCCGTACGGGGTGGGGGGCCAACATTCAGTACTTC. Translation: CAWSRTGWGANIQYF. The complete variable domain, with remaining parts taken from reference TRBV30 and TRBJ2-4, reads SQTIHQWPATLVQPVGSPLSLECTVEGTSNPNLYWYRQAAGRGLQLLFYSVGIGQISSEVPQNLSASRPQDRQFILSSKKLLLSDSGFYLCAWSRTGWGANIQYFGAGTRLSVL.

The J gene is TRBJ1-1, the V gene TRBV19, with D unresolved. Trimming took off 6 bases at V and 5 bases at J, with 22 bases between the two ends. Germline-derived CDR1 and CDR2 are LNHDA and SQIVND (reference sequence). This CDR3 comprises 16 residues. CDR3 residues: CASSLNRESSGTEAFF. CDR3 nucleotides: TGTGCCAGTAGCCTGAATAGAGAGTCCTCGGGAACTGAAGCTTTCTTT.

CDR3 sequence (DNA): TGTGCCAGCAGCTTGGGTACAGGGTGGGGGTACGAGCAGTACTTC. Amino acid sequence: CASSLGTGWGYEQYF. The rearrangement joins TRBV5-4 to TRBJ2-7; D is possibly TRBD1 (6 bases). V was trimmed by 0 bases and J by 4 bases, leaving 14 bases between them. CDR1 and CDR2 from the germline V gene are SGHNT and YYREEE (reference sequence). The length of the CDR3 is 15 residues.

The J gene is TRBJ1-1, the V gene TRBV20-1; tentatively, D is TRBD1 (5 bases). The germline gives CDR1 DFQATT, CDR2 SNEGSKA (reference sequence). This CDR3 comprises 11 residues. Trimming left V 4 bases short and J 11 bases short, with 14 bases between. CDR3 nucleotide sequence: TGCAGTGCTAAACAGGCCACGACGGCTTTCTTT. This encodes CSAKQATTAFF.

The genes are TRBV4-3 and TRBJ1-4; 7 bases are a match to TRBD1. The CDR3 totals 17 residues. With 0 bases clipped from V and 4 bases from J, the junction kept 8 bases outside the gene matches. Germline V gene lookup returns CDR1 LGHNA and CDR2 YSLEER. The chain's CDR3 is CASSQDFPGQFNEKLFF. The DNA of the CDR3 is TGCGCCAGCAGCCAAGATTTTCCGGGACAGTTTAATGAAAAACTGTTTTTT.

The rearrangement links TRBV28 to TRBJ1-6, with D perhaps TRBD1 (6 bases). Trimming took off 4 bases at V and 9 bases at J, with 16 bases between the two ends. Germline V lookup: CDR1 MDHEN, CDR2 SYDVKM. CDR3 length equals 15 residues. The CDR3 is CASSSEGGQGSPLHF. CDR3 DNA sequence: TGTGCCAGCAGTTCAGAGGGGGGGCAGGGTTCACCCCTCCACTTT.

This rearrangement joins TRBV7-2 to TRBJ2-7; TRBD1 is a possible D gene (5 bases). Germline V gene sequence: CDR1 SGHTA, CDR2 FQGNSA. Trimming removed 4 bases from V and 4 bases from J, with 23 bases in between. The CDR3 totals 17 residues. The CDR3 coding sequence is TGTGCCAGCAGCTGGGGTCCAGGGCACCAAGGAGATTACGAGCAGTACTTC. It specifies CASSWGPGHQGDYEQYF.

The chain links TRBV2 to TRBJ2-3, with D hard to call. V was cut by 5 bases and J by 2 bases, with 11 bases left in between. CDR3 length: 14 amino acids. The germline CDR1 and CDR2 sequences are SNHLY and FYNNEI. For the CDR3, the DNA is TGTGCCAGCAGTCTCCGGCTCACCACAGATACGCAGTATTTT. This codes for CASSLRLTTDTQYF.

The CDR3 reads CSDLGRFSTDTQYF. In nucleotides, the CDR3 is TGTTCAGACCTGGGTCGATTTTCCACAGATACGCAGTATTTT. The genes are TRBV2 and TRBJ2-3; D remains ambiguous. Germline values: CDR1 SNHLY, CDR2 FYNNEI. The CDR3 length is 14 residues.

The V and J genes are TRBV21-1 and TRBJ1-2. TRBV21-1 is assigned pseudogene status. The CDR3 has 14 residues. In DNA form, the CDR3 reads TGTGCCAGCAGCAACCCCATAGGGGGAGGCGGCTACACCTTC. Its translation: CASSNPIGGGGYTF.

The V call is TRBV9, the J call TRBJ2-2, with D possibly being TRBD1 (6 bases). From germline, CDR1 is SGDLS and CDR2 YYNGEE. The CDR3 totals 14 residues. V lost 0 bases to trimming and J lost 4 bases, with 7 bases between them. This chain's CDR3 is CASSVGGLTGELFF. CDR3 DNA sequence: TGTGCCAGCAGCGTAGGGGGGCTCACCGGGGAGCTGTTTTTT.